This T cell receptor beta chain was recovered during a study of Graves' ophthalmopathy and Graves' hyperthyroidism. From its first to its last residue, the CDR3 has 10 amino acids. The germline V gene has CDR1 SEHNR and CDR2 FQNEAQ (reference sequence). Overall study findings and caveats: Built on 13 signatures, a model told ophthalmopathy apart from stable hyperthyroidism with approximately 85% sensitivity and around 80% specificity.

RNA transcripts yielded amplified TCR beta CDR3 regions. An initial RT-PCR round employing HTBI primers preceded a second-round multiplex PCR. TCRdb passed the multiplex PCR reads through MiXCR, listing each CDR3 protein once. The table records over a million distinct CDR3 sequences, about two fifths of them present only once. Worth noting for this clonotype: Its antigen remains unknown. No conserved phenylalanine or tryptophan is present at the end of the CDR3, so a read error is the likely explanation. It is unclear where the CDR3 begins or ends on the DNA, so no DNA is shown, and the CDR3 is as TCRdb lists it.

The sample taken for sequencing was peripheral blood or thyroid tissue (not recorded which). The chain has TRBV7-9 and TRBJ1-5; the table's D gene call, TRBD1, was not cross checked with the DNA. The receptor comes from an adult man with Graves' hyperthyroidism. CDR3 region: CASSAGRQGT.